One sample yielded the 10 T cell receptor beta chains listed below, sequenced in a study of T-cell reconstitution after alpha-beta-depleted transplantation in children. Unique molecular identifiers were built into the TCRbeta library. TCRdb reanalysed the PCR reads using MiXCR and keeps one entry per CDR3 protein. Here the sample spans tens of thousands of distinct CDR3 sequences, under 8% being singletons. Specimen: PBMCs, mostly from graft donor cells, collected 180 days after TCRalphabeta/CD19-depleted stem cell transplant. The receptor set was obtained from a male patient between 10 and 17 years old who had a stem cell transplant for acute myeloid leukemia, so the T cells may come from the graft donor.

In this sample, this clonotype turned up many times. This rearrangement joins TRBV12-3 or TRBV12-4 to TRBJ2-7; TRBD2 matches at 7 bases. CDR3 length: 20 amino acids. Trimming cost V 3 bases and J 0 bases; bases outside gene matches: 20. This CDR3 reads CASSFWSQREAGGSSYEQYF. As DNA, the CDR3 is TGTGCCAGCAGTTTCTGGAGCCAAAGGGAAGCCGGGGGGAGCTCCTACGAGCAGTACTTC.

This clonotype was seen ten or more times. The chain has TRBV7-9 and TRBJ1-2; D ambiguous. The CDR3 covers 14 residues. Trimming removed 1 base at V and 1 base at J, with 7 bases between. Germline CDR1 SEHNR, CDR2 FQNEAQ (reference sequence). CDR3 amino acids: CASSLGASNYGYTF. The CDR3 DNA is TGTGCCAGCAGCTTAGGAGCGAGTAACTATGGCTACACCTTC.

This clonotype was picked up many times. This chain's CDR3 is CAISERASGSLNEQFF. Here the CDR3 DNA reads TGTGCCATCAGTGAAAGGGCTAGCGGGAGCTTGAATGAGCAGTTCTTC. The rearrangement uses TRBV10-3 and TRBJ2-1; 10 bases agree with TRBD2. This CDR3 contains 16 residues. The V and J ends lost 3 bases and 7 bases, in that order; junction bases with no gene match: 9. Germline CDR1 and CDR2: ENHRY and SYGVKD.

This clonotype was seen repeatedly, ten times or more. This chain's CDR3 is CASSLSRGLHEQYV. CDR3 nucleotide sequence: TGTGCCAGCAGTTTGAGTCGGGGGCTGCACGAGCAGTACGTC. The chain combines TRBV12-3 or TRBV12-4 with TRBJ2-7; either TRBD1 or TRBD2 may supply D (6 bases each). The V and J ends lost 3 bases and 5 bases respectively, with 14 bases between them. This CDR3 is 14 amino acids long.

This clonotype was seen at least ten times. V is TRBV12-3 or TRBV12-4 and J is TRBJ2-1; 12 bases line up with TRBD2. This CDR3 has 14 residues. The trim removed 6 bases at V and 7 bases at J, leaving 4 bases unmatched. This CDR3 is CASSLAGGLNEQFF. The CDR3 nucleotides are TGTGCCAGCAGCCTAGCGGGAGGGCTTAATGAGCAGTTCTTC.

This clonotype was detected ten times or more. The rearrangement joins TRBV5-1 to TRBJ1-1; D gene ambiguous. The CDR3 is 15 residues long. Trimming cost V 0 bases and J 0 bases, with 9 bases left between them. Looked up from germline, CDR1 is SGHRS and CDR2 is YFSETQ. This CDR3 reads CASSLARQMNTEAFF. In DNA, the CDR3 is TGCGCCAGCAGCTTGGCGCGGCAGATGAACACTGAAGCTTTCTTT.

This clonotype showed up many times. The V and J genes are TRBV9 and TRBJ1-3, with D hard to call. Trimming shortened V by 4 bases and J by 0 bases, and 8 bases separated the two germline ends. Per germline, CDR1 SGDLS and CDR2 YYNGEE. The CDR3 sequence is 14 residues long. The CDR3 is CASSRQVSGNTIYF. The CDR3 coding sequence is TGTGCCAGCAGCCGGCAGGTCTCTGGAAACACCATATATTTT.

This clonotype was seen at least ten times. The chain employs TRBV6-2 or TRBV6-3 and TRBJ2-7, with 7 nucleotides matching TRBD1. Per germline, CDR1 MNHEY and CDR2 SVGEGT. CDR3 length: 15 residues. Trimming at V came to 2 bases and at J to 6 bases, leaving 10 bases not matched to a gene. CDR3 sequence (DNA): TGTGCCAGCAGTTACGGACAGGCGGGTTCTGGCGAGCAGTACTTC. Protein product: CASSYGQAGSGEQYF.

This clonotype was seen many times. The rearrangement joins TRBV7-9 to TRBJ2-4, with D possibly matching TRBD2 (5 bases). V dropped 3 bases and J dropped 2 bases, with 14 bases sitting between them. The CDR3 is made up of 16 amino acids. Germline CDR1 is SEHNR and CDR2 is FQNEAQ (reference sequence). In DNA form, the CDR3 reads TGTGCCAGCAGCTTGGACTCTACACCTTCCAAAAACATTCAGTACTTC. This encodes CASSLDSTPSKNIQYF.

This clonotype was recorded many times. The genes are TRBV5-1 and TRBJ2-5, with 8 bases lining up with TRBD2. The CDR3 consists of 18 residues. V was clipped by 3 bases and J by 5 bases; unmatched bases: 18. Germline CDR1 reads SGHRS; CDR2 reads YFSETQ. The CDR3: CASSSTVGTRGKGETQYF. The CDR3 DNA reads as TGCGCCAGCAGCTCAACCGTTGGGACTAGGGGCAAGGGGGAGACCCAGTACTTC.